What follows are 27 T cell receptor beta chains derived from one specimen sequenced in a study of cytomegalovirus exposure and HLA in healthy donors (TCRdb year 2017). Library construction relied on the immunoSEQ multiplex PCR assay. For the multiplex PCR, a mixture combining 60 forward primers for TCR Vbeta segments and 13 reverse primers for TCR Jbeta segments was used. In its TCRdb copy, this immuneACCESS table keeps in-frame sequences only and misses some clones. Where compared with another copy, unresolved V genes explain less than half of these, and the others have no known cause. For this sample there are 150,000 to 200,000 clones; 80% appear just once. Clones ranked in the top ten supply 6% to 7.5% of the sample. Sequencing was done on a sample of PBMCs. These receptors all stem from a man aged 30-40 years in good health and CMV-seropositive.

The chain recombines TRBV9 with TRBJ1-3; D remains unclear. Deletions cut 3 bases from V and 4 bases from J, with 14 bases between. Germline CDR1 SGDLS, CDR2 YYNGEE. CDR3 length equals 15 residues. Written as DNA, the CDR3 is TGTGCCAGCAGCGCCCGGGAGTCGGTCGGAAACACCATATATTTT. Amino acid sequence: CASSARESVGNTIYF.

This rearrangement joins TRBV30 to TRBJ1-3; D is ambiguous. Germline V CDR1 and CDR2: GTSNPN, SVGIG (reference sequence). V gave up 6 bases and J gave up 4 bases, with 13 bases separating them. There are 13 residues in the CDR3. The CDR3 sequence: CACLPVSGNTIYF. In nucleotides, the CDR3 is TGTGCCTGCCTACCCGTCTCCGGAAACACCATATATTTT.

The genes are TRBV6-5 and TRBJ2-1; 7 bases match TRBD2. CDR1 is MNHEY and CDR2 is SVGAGI in the germline V gene. The CDR3 is 15 residues long. J lost 3 bases, V lost 2 bases, and 4 bases had no gene match. The CDR3 reads CASSYGGGRYNEQFF. CDR3 sequence (DNA): TGTGCCAGCAGTTACGGGGGGGGTCGCTACAATGAGCAGTTCTTC.

This clone was recorded once. The chain joins TRBV6-1 to TRBJ2-2; D remains ambiguous. The V end lost 6 bases, the J end lost 6 bases, and 17 bases lay between the germline ends. Germline V lookup: CDR1 MNHNS, CDR2 SASEGT. This CDR3 comprises 15 residues. CDR3 nucleotides: TGTGCCAGCAGCGTAAAGTATAATAGTGCCGGGGAGCTGTTTTTT. Translation gives CASSVKYNSAGELFF.

The chain combines TRBV6-5 with TRBJ2-3, with 7 bases lining up with TRBD1. Trimming removed 5 bases from V and 3 bases from J; junction bases left unmatched: 8. The CDR3 extends over 15 amino acids. The V gene's germline CDR1 is MNHEY and CDR2 SVGAGI. In DNA, the CDR3 is TGTGCCAGCAGTCGTGCCGAGACAGGGACAGATACGCAGTATTTT. Translated, it gives CASSRAETGTDTQYF.

The chain combines TRBV7-6 with TRBJ1-6, with TRBD1 matching 9 bases. V shed 5 bases and J 13 bases; nucleotides not matched to a gene: 6. CDR3 length equals 13 residues. Germline CDR1 reads SGHVS; CDR2 reads FNYEAQ. The CDR3 nucleotides are TGTGCCAGCAGCACCCGGGACAGGGACCCCCTCCACTTT. This codes for CASSTRDRDPLHF.

The CDR3 here is CASSQVLAGGSDEQFF. CDR3 DNA sequence: TGCGCCAGCAGCCAAGTACTAGCGGGGGGGTCGGATGAGCAGTTCTTC. This chain connects TRBV4-1 to TRBJ2-1; 13 bases are a match to TRBD2. With V trimmed by 1 base and J by 8 bases, 5 bases remained unmatched. The CDR3 has 16 residues. CDR1 MGHRA and CDR2 YSYEKL come from the germline V gene.

The rearrangement links TRBV5-1 to TRBJ2-1, with D uncertain. Germline loops: CDR1 SGHRS, CDR2 YFSETQ. V dropped 0 bases and J dropped 1 base, with 11 bases sitting between them. The CDR3 contains 16 residues. The CDR3 DNA reads as TGCGCCAGCAGCTTGGTGCGGCGCCAGTCCTACAATGAGCAGTTCTTC. Protein sequence: CASSLVRRQSYNEQFF.

The chain employs TRBV27 and TRBJ2-1; 7 nucleotides match TRBD1. Trimming cost V 11 bases and J 8 bases; bases outside gene matches: 9. The CDR3 loop spans 12 amino acids. The germline CDR1 and CDR2 sequences are MNHEY and SMNVEV (reference sequence). CDR3 residues: CASRGLAHEQFF. CDR3 nucleotides: TGTGCCTCGAGGGGGCTAGCCCATGAGCAGTTCTTC.

The rearrangement joins TRBV14 to TRBJ2-7, with D unresolved. The CDR3 runs 12 residues. CDR1 is SGHDN and CDR2 is FVKESK in the germline V gene. V was pared by 5 bases and J by 7 bases, with 12 bases between. The CDR3 bases are TGTGCCAGCAGCGCAACCCCCCGGGAGCAGTACTTC. It specifies CASSATPREQYF.

The chain carries TRBV7-2 and TRBJ2-5; D perhaps matches TRBD2 (6 bases). This CDR3 comprises 13 residues. V lost 9 bases, J lost 1 base, and 12 bases lay in between. Germline assignment: CDR1 SGHTA and CDR2 FQGNSA. CDR3 sequence reads: CASTRESQETQYF. CDR3 coding DNA: TGTGCCAGTACCCGGGAGTCCCAAGAGACCCAGTACTTC.

Only a few counts were recorded for this clone. The chain carries TRBV30 and TRBJ2-5; 9 bases align to TRBD2. The J call could be wrong; TRBJ2-7 is a better fit for the DNA end. The CDR3 contains 15 residues. Germline lookup yields CDR1 GTSNPN and CDR2 SVGIG (reference sequence). The CDR3 reads CAWSVGGRALDEQYF. The DNA of the CDR3 is TGTGCCTGGAGTGTTGGCGGGAGGGCCCTTGACGAGCAGTACTTC.

The gene calls are TRBV27 and TRBJ2-1; no clear D. Germline CDR1 and CDR2: MNHEY and SMNVEV (reference sequence). V was clipped by 3 bases and J by 5 bases, with 8 bases between them. The CDR3 sequence is 13 residues long. The CDR3 DNA reads TGTGCCAGCAGTTTGTACAGAAACAATGAGCAGTTCTTC. Amino acids: CASSLYRNNEQFF.

This sequence joins TRBV9 and TRBJ1-5; D remains ambiguous. The CDR3 sequence is 13 residues long. V was cut by 2 bases and J by 6 bases, with 9 bases left in between. From germline, CDR1 is SGDLS and CDR2 YYNGEE. CDR3: CASSVAPGQPQHF. The CDR3 nucleotides read TGTGCCAGCAGCGTTGCCCCGGGTCAGCCCCAGCATTTT.

V gene TRBV6-4 combines with J gene TRBJ2-1, with unresolved D. The CDR3 extends over 15 amino acids. Per germline, CDR1 MRHNA and CDR2 SNTAGT. V was pared by 2 bases and J by 0 bases, with 8 bases between. CDR3 sequence reads: CASSDPLSSYNEQFF. The DNA for the CDR3 is TGTGCCAGCAGTGACCCCCTCAGCTCCTACAATGAGCAGTTCTTC.

The V gene is TRBV11-2, the J gene TRBJ2-3; 8 nucleotides match TRBD2. CDR1 and CDR2 (germline): SGHAT, FQNNGV. The CDR3 sequence is 15 residues long. Trimming at V came to 1 base and at J to 4 bases, leaving 4 bases not matched to a gene. The CDR3 DNA reads TGTGCCAGCAGCTTAGCGGGGGGGATCTCAGATACGCAGTATTTT. It encodes CASSLAGGISDTQYF.

The CDR3 DNA sequence: TGTGCCAGCAGCGAGAGGACAGGGAGGAATGGTGGAAACACCATATATTTT. The encoded protein is CASSERTGRNGGNTIYF. This chain uses TRBV9 with TRBJ1-3; TRBD1 aligns across 8 bases. CDR3 length: 17 residues. With 3 bases clipped from V and 3 bases from J, the junction kept 11 bases outside the gene matches. Germline CDR1 and CDR2: SGDLS and YYNGEE.

The rearrangement joins TRBV4-3 to TRBJ1-2; D uncertain. Trimming took off 6 bases at V and 6 bases at J, with 14 bases between the two ends. The germline gives CDR1 LGHNA, CDR2 YSLEER. The CDR3 has 13 amino acids. The CDR3 DNA follows: TGCGCCAGCAGGCCAAGCGGGCTGGATGGCTACACCTTC. It is translated as CASRPSGLDGYTF.

The V and J genes are TRBV6-5 and TRBJ1-2; no reliable D call. CDR3 length: 14 residues. V was pared by 5 bases and J by 7 bases, with 17 bases between. CDR1 and CDR2 from the germline V gene are MNHEY and SVGAGI. The CDR3 reads CASSPQAREAGYTF. CDR3 in DNA: TGTGCCAGCAGTCCCCAAGCTAGGGAGGCTGGCTACACCTTC.

The V call is TRBV27, the J call TRBJ2-7, with 7 nucleotides matching TRBD1. Germline V CDR1 and CDR2: MNHEY, SMNVEV (reference sequence). There are 15 residues in the CDR3. After removal of 5 bases from V and 3 bases from J, the junction contained 10 bases not matched to a gene. As DNA, the CDR3 is TGTGCCAGCAGTCCTCAGACAGGGATGCTCTACGAGCAGTACTTC. Amino acids: CASSPQTGMLYEQYF.

This chain joins TRBV6-1 and TRBJ2-7; 7 bases line up with TRBD2. The ends lost 3 bases at V and 1 base at J; junction bases unmatched: 9. The CDR3 runs 16 residues. Germline V CDR1 and CDR2: MNHNS, SASEGT. The chain's CDR3 is CASSEGSGEGSYEQYF. In DNA form, the CDR3 reads TGTGCCAGCAGTGAGGGTTCGGGGGAGGGATCCTACGAGCAGTACTTC.

The chain has TRBV7-6 and TRBJ2-2, with a tentative D call TRBD1 (6 bases). Germline V gene lookup returns CDR1 SGHVS and CDR2 FNYEAQ. V was shortened by 4 bases and J by 7 bases, with 22 bases between the two germline ends. The CDR3 covers 17 residues. The CDR3 DNA is TGTGCCAGCAGCTCACAAGTCCCGGGACATGTGTTCGGGGAGCTGTTTTTT. As protein: CASSSQVPGHVFGELFF.

This clone was seen only a few times. The V gene is TRBV9, the J gene TRBJ1-1, with 9 bases matching TRBD1. V gave up 4 bases and J gave up 3 bases; unmatched junction bases: 7. The V gene's germline CDR1 is SGDLS and CDR2 YYNGEE. The CDR3 length is 15 residues. The CDR3: CASSPGDREDTEAFF. CDR3 in DNA: TGTGCCAGCAGCCCCGGGGACAGGGAGGACACTGAAGCTTTCTTT.

This sequence joins TRBV11-2 and TRBJ1-3; D is undetermined. The CDR3 is made up of 14 amino acids. V was cut by 1 base and J by 4 bases, with 8 bases left in between. Germline V gene lookup returns CDR1 SGHAT and CDR2 FQNNGV. The CDR3 DNA reads as TGTGCCAGCAGCTTAGGGGGAGGGGGAAACACCATATATTTT. It is translated as CASSLGGGGNTIYF.

The chain uses TRBV5-6 and TRBJ1-3; 10 nucleotides line up with TRBD1. After removal of 4 bases from V and 2 bases from J, the junction contained 3 bases not matched to a gene. From germline, CDR1 is SGHDT and CDR2 YYEEEE. The CDR3 consists of 15 residues. CDR3 coding DNA: TGTGCCAGCAGCGAAGGGACAGGGGCTGGAAACACCATATATTTT. Protein sequence: CASSEGTGAGNTIYF. Together with reference TRBV5-6 and TRBJ1-3, the CDR3 gives the full variable domain: DAGVTQSPTHLIKTRGQQVTLRCSPKSGHDTVSWYQQALGQGPQFIFQYYEEEERQRGNFPDRFSGHQFPNYSSELNVNALLLGDSALYLCASSEGTGAGNTIYFGEGSWLTVV.

This sequence joins TRBV27 and TRBJ2-1, with 9 bases aligning to TRBD1. This CDR3 comprises 15 residues. CDR1 and CDR2 from the germline V gene are MNHEY and SMNVEV (reference sequence). Unmatched junction bases numbered 10, after V lost 5 bases and J lost 8 bases. In DNA form, the CDR3 reads TGTGCCAGCAGTCCCCGGGACAGGGCGATAGATGAGCAGTTCTTC. Its translation is CASSPRDRAIDEQFF.

This clone was seen only once. The chain has TRBV7-9 and TRBJ2-1; TRBD2 aligns across 9 bases. The trim removed 11 bases at V and 6 bases at J, leaving 17 bases unmatched. In germline, CDR1 is SEHNR, CDR2 FQNEAQ (reference sequence). There are 16 residues in the CDR3. The CDR3 DNA is TGTGCCGTCGGGGGAGGAGCGGGAGGCAAATTCAATGAGCAGTTCTTC. As protein: CAVGGGAGGKFNEQFF.